The T cell receptor (beta chain) described here comes from a study of blood T cell repertoires in COVID-19. The wider study: Acute-phase and convalescent COVID-19 samples originated in the United States, Italy and Spain. PBMCs, B-cell-depleted T cells, or T cells provided the cDNA or gDNA that made up the material.

Repertoires were generated with immunoSEQ multiplex PCR, while TCRdb's copy carries only in-frame clones and drops some. The data show around 160,000 clones, roughly 85% seen once. Germline CDR1 GTSNPN, CDR2 SVGIG (reference sequence). This CDR3 has 15 residues. Deletions cut 3 bases from V and 2 bases from J, with 15 bases between. Sequencing was done on a sample of peripheral blood. This clonotype originated in a man in his fifties or sixties with acute or convalescent COVID-19. This chain uses TRBV30 with TRBJ2-3; weak D call: TRBD2 (6 bases). CDR3 DNA: TGTGCCTGGAGGTTTTTGTGGGAGGCCACAGATACGCAGTATTTT. This translates into CAWRFLWEATDTQYF.